This T cell receptor (beta chain) was identified in a study of Tregs in tolerant kidney transplant recipients. Points from the study as a whole: Tregs expanded with activated donor B cells seemed most donor-specific.

Of note for this clone: Its target is not known.

This table comes from immunoSEQ multiplex PCR, and its TCRdb copy is limited to in-frame clones, with some not included. The repertoire holds about 87,000 clones, with more than 85% as singletons. The CDR3 totals 14 residues. In germline, CDR1 is LNHDA, CDR2 SQIVND (reference sequence). The V gene end was trimmed by 2 bases and the J gene end by 4 bases; junction bases not matched to a gene: 2. This receptor was taken from a human donor who received a combined kidney and bone marrow transplant. The chain joins TRBV19 to TRBJ1-1, with TRBD1 identical over 9 bases. Sample: CD4+ T cells from blood, taken before the transplant. Written as DNA, the CDR3 is TGTGCCAGTAGTATAATGACAGGGGGCACTGAAGCTTTCTTT. Translation: CASSIMTGGTEAFF.